The rows below give T cell receptor beta chains drawn from one sample of a study of OX40 agonist ivuxolimab in advanced cancers. Sequencing was performed with immunoSEQ multiplex PCR; in TCRdb, only in-frame clones are kept and a portion is missing. The table shows tens of thousands of clones, with around 93% occurring only once. Sequenced material: CD4+ or CD8+ T cells sorted from blood, taken in a trial of the OX40 agonist ivuxolimab. The receptors here all came from an adult with an advanced solid tumor such as melanoma, head and neck, liver or kidney cancer. The CDR3 runs from the conserved cysteine through the conserved F or W. D genes are given only for firm matches. The size field is filled for only some rows; it gives once, few, many or a size class.

J | V | D | size | CDR3 | DNA
TRBJ2-7 | TRBV27 | TRBD2 | NA | CASSLSAGGPYEQYF | TGTGCCAGCAGTTTATCAGCGGGGGGGCCCTACGAGCAGTACTTC
TRBJ1-1 | TRBV5-6 | NA | NA | CASSGYREGHTEAFF | TGTGCCAGCAGCGGATACAGGGAGGGGCACACTGAAGCTTTCTTT
TRBJ1-1 | TRBV19 | NA | NA | CASSIGHSNTEAFF | TGTGCCAGTAGTATTGGGCATAGTAACACTGAAGCTTTCTTT
TRBJ2-5 | TRBV5-1 | NA | NA | CASRHRLEPQETQYF | TGCGCCAGCAGGCATCGACTAGAACCACAAGAGACCCAGTACTTC
TRBJ2-7 | TRBV5-1 | NA | NA | CASSLGIGLYEQYF | TGCGCCAGCAGCTTGGGGATCGGACTATACGAGCAGTACTTC
TRBJ2-7 | TRBV28 | NA | NA | CASSLLVDPPYEQYF | TGTGCCAGCAGTTTATTAGTAGATCCCCCCTACGAGCAGTACTTC
TRBJ2-7 | TRBV12-5 | NA | NA | CASGLVQMGYEQYF | TGTGCTAGTGGTTTGGTCCAAATGGGCTACGAGCAGTACTTC
TRBJ2-7 | TRBV19 | TRBD2 | NA | CASSPRLATYEQYF | TGTGCCAGTAGTCCTAGACTAGCGACCTACGAGCAGTACTTC
TRBJ2-5 | TRBV2 | TRBD2 | NA | CASSRGGDILWTQYF | TGTGCCAGCAGTCGCGGGGGGGATATATTATGGACCCAGTACTTC
TRBJ1-5 | TRBV11-2 | NA | once | CASSEDGQPQHF | TGTGCCAGCAGTGAAGACGGTCAGCCCCAGCATTTT
TRBJ1-5 | TRBV11-2 | NA | NA | CASSSSREPNQPQHF | TGTGCCAGCAGCTCAAGCCGGGAACCTAATCAGCCCCAGCATTTT
TRBJ2-1 | TRBV13 | TRBD2 | NA | CASSLSGGYSLSYNEQFF | TGTGCCAGCAGCTTATCGGGGGGGTACTCTCTGTCGTACAATGAGCAGTTCTTC
TRBJ1-2 | TRBV19 | TRBD1 | medium-sized | CASSTSGQGNSGYTF | TGTGCCAGTAGTACCTCGGGACAGGGGAATAGTGGCTACACCTTC
TRBJ2-6 | TRBV11-2 | NA | NA | CASSLVYRLSSGANVLTF | TGTGCCAGCAGCTTAGTATACCGGTTGAGCTCTGGGGCCAACGTCCTGACTTTC
TRBJ1-4 | TRBV18 | NA | NA | CASSPRTGQDEKLFF | TGTGCCAGCTCACCACGAACAGGGCAGGATGAAAAACTGTTTTTT